The clone carrying this T cell receptor beta chain has only one observation. These data belong to a study of technical replicates of blood from several donors. Clones were sequenced by immunoSEQ multiplex PCR, and TCRdb holds only the in-frame ones, with some missing. This sample has approximately 60,000 clones, with 70% to 90% found just once. This TCR derives from a human donor in good health. Some clones in this sample may be carry-over from other donors' samples. The specimen was PBMCs.

The CDR3 protein is CASSLRYSRTDTQYF. Written as DNA, the CDR3 is TGTGCCAGCAGCTTGCGCTATTCCCGCACAGATACGCAGTATTTT. The chain carries TRBV11-1 and TRBJ2-3, with D unresolved. This CDR3 spans 15 amino acids. Trimming shortened V by 3 bases and J by 1 base, and 11 bases separated the two germline ends. Per the germline V gene, CDR1 is SGHAT and CDR2 is FQDESV (reference sequence).